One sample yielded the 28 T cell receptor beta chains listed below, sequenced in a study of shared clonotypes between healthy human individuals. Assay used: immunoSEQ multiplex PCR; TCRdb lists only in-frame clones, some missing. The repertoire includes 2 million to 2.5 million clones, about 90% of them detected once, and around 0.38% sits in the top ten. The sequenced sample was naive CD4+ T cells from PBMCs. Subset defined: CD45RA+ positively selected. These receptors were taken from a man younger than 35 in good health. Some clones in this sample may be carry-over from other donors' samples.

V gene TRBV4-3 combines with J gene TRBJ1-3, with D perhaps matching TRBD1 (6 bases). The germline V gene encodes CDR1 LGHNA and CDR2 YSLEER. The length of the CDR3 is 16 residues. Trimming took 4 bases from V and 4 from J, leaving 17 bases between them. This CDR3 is CASSPTLQGGGNTIYF. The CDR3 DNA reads TGCGCCAGCAGCCCGACCCTACAGGGTGGAGGAAACACCATATATTTT.

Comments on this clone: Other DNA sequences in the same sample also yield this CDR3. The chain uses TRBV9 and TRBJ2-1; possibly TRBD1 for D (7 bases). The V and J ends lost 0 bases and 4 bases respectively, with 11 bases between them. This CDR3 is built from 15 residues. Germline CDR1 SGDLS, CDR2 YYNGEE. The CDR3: CASSVVAGGYNEQFF. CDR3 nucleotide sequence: TGTGCCAGCAGCGTAGTAGCAGGGGGGTACAATGAGCAGTTCTTC. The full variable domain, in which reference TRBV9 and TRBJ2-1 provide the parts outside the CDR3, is DSGVTQTPKHLITATGQRVTLRCSPRSGDLSVYWYQQSLDQGLQFLIQYYNGEERAKGNILERFSAQQFPDLHSELNLSSLELGDSALYFCASSVVAGGYNEQFFGPGTRLTVL.

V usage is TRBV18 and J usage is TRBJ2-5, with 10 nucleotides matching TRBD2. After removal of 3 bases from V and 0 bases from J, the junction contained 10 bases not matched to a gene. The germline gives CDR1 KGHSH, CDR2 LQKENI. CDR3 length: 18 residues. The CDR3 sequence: CASSPLQGSGRYQETQYF. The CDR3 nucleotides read TGTGCCAGCTCACCCCTGCAGGGTAGCGGGAGGTACCAAGAGACCCAGTACTTC.

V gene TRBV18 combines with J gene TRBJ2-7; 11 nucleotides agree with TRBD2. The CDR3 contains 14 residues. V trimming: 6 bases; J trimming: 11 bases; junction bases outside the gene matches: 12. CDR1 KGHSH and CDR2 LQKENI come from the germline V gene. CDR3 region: CASSPGLAVQTEYF. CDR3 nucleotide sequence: TGTGCCAGCTCTCCGGGACTAGCGGTCCAGACGGAGTACTTC.

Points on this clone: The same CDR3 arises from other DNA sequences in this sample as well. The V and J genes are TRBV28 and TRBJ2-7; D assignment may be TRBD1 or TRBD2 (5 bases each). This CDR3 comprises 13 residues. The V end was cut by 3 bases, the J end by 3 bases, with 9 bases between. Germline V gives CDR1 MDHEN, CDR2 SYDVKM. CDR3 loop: CASSLGTVYEQYF. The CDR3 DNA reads TGTGCCAGCAGTTTGGGGACGGTCTACGAGCAGTACTTC.

The CDR3 loop reads CASSSTGVNTGELFF. CDR3 DNA: TGTGCCAGCAGTTCTACAGGCGTAAACACCGGGGAGCTGTTTTTT. The chain carries TRBV28 and TRBJ2-2; D may be TRBD1 (5 bases). The CDR3 length is 15 residues. Between the trimmed V and J ends, which lost 4 bases and 2 bases, there was a span of 11 bases. CDR1 and CDR2 (germline): MDHEN, SYDVKM.

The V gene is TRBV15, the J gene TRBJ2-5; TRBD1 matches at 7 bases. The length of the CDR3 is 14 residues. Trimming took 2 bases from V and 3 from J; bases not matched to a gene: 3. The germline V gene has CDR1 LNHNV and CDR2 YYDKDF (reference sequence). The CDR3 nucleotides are TGTGCCACCAGCAGAAGGGGGCGCGAAGAGACCCAGTACTTC. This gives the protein CATSRRGREETQYF.

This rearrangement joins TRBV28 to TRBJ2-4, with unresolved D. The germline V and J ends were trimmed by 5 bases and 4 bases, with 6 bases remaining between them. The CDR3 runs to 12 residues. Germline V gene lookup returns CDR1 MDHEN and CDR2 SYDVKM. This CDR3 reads CASSPRKNIQYF. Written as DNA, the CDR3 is TGTGCCAGCAGTCCCCGGAAAAACATTCAGTACTTC.

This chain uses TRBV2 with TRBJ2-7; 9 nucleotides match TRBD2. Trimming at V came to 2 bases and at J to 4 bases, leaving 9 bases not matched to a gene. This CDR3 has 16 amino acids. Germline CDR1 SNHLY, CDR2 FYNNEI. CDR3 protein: CASSENGASGTYEQYF. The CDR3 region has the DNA TGTGCCAGCAGTGAAAACGGGGCTAGCGGGACGTACGAGCAGTACTTC. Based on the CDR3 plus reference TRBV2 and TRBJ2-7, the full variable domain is EPEVTQTPSHQVTQMGQEVILRCVPISNHLYFYWYRQILGQKVEFLVSFYNNEISEKSEIFDDQFSVERPDGSNFTLKIRSTKLEDSAMYFCASSENGASGTYEQYFGPGTRLTVT.

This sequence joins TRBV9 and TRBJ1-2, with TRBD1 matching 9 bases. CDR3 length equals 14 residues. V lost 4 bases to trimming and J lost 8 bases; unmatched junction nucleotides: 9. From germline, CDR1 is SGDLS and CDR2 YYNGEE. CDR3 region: CASSSRDRVGGYTF. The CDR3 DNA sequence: TGTGCCAGCAGCTCGCGGGACAGGGTAGGGGGCTACACCTTC. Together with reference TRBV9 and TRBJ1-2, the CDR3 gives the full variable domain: DSGVTQTPKHLITATGQRVTLRCSPRSGDLSVYWYQQSLDQGLQFLIQYYNGEERAKGNILERFSAQQFPDLHSELNLSSLELGDSALYFCASSSRDRVGGYTFGSGTRLTVV.

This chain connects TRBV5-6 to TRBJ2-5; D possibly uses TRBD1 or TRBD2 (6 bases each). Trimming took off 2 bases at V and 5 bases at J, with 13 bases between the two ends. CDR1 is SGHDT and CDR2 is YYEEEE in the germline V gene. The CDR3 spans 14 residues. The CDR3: CASSFSLGGETQYF. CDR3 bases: TGTGCCAGCAGCTTTTCCCTAGGGGGGGAGACCCAGTACTTC. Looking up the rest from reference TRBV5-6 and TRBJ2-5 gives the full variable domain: DAGVTQSPTHLIKTRGQQVTLRCSPKSGHDTVSWYQQALGQGPQFIFQYYEEEERQRGNFPDRFSGHQFPNYSSELNVNALLLGDSALYLCASSFSLGGETQYFGPGTRLLVL.

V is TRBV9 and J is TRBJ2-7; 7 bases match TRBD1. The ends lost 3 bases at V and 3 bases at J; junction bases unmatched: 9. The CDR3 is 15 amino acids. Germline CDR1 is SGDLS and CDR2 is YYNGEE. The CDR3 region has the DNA TGTGCCAGCAGCGCAACCCAGGGGGACCGCTACGAGCAGTACTTC. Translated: CASSATQGDRYEQYF.

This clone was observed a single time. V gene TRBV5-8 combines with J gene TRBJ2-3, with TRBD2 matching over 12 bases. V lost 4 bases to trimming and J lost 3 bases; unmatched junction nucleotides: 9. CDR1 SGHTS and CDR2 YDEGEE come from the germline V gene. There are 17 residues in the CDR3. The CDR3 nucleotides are TGTGCCAGCAGCAAAACAATGACTAGCGGGAGAACAGATACGCAGTATTTT. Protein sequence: CASSKTMTSGRTDTQYF. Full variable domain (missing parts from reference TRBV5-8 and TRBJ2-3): EAGVTQSPTHLIKTRGQQATLRCSPISGHTSVYWYQQALGLGLQFLLWYDEGEERNRGNFPPRFSGRQFPNYSSELNVNALELEDSALYLCASSKTMTSGRTDTQYFGPGTRLTVL.

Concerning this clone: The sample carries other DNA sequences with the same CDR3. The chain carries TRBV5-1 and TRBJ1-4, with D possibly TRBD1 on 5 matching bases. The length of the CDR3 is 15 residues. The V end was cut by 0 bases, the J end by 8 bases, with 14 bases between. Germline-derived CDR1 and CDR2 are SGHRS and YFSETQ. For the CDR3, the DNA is TGCGCCAGCAGCTTGGCGGGGCAGGGTGGAGAAAAACTGTTTTTT. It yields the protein CASSLAGQGGEKLFF.

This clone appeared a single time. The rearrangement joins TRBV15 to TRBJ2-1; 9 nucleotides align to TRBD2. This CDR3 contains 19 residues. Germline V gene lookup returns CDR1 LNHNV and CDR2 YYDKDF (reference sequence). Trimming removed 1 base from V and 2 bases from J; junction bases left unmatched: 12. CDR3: CATSRGSGSTGFTYNEQFF. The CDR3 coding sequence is TGTGCCACCAGCAGAGGTAGCGGGAGTACCGGTTTCACCTACAATGAGCAGTTCTTC.

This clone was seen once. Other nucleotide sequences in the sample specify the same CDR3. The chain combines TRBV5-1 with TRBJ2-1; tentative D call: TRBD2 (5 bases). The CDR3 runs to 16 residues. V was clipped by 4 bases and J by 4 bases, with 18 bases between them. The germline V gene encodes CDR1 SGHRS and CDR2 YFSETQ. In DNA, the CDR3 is TGCGCCAGCAGCCTCGCGGGCGGAGTGGGTTACAATGAGCAGTTCTTC. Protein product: CASSLAGGVGYNEQFF.

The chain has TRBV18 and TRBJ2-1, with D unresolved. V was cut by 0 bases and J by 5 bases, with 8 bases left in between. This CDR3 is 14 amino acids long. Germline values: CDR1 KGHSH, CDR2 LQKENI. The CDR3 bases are TGTGCCAGCTCACCACCGTCCGGGCACAATGAGCAGTTCTTC. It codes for CASSPPSGHNEQFF.

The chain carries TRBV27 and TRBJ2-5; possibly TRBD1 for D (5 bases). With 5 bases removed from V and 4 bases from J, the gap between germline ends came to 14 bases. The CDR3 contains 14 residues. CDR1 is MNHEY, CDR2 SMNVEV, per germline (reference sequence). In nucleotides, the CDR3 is TGTGCCAGCAGTCGGCAGGGCTTAGGAGAGACCCAGTACTTC. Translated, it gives CASSRQGLGETQYF.

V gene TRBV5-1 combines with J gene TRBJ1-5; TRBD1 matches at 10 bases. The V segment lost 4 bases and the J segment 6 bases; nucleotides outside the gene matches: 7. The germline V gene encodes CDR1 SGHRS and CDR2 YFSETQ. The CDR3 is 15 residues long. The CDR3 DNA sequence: TGCGCCAGCAGCCCAGGGACAGGGGAAGGTCAGCCCCAGCATTTT. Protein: CASSPGTGEGQPQHF.

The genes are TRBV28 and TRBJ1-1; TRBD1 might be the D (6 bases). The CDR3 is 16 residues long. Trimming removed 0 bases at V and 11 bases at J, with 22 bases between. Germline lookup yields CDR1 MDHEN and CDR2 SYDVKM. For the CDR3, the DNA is TGTGCCAGCAGTTTATGGTCCCCGACAGGACTAGAAGGGGCTTTCTTT. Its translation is CASSLWSPTGLEGAFF.

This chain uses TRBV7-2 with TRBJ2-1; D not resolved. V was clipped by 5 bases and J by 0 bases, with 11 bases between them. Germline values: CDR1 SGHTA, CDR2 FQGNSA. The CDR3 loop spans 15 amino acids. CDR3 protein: CASSRVLGSYNEQFF. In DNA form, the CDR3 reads TGTGCCAGCAGCCGGGTCTTGGGCTCCTACAATGAGCAGTTCTTC.

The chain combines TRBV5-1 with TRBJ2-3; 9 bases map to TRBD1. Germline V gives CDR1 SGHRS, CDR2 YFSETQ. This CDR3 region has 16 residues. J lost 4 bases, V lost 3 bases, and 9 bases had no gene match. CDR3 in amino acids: CASSSQLTGGPDTQYF. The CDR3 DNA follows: TGCGCCAGCAGCTCTCAACTAACAGGGGGCCCAGATACGCAGTATTTT.

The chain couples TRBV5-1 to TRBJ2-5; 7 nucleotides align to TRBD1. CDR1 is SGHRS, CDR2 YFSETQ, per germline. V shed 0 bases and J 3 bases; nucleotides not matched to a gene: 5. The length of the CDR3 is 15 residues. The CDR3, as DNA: TGCGCCAGCAGCTTGGGATGGCAGGGGGAAGAGACCCAGTACTTC. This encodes CASSLGWQGEETQYF.

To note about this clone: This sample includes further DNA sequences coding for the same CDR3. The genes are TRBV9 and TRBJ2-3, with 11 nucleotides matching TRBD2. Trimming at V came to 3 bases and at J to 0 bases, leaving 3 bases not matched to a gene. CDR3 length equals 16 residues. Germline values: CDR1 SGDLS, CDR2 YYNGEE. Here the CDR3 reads CASSGGLAASTDTQYF. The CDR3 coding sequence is TGTGCCAGCAGCGGGGGACTAGCGGCTAGCACAGATACGCAGTATTTT.

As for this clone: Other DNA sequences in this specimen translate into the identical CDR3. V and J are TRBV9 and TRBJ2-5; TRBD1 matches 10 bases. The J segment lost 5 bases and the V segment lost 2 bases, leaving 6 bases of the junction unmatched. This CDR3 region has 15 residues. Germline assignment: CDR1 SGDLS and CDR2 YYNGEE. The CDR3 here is CASSVGTGVVETQYF. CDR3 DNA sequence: TGTGCCAGCAGCGTCGGGACAGGGGTGGTGGAGACCCAGTACTTC.

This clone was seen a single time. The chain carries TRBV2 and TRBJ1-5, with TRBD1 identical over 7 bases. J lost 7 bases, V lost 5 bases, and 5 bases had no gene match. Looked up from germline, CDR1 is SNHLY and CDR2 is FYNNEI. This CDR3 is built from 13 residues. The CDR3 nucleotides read TGTGCCAGCAGTACAGGGGAAGGGCAGCCCCAGCATTTT. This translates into CASSTGEGQPQHF.

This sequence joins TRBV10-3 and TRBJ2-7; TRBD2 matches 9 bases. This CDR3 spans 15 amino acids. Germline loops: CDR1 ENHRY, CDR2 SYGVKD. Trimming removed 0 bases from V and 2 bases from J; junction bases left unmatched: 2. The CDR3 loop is CAISESREGTYEQYF. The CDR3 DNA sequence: TGTGCCATCAGTGAGTCGCGGGAGGGAACCTACGAGCAGTACTTC.

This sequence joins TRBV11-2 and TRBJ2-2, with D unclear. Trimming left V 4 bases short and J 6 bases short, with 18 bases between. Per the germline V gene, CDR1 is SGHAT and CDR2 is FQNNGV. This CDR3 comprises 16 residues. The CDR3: CASSSRPSDRAGELFF. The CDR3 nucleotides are TGTGCCAGCAGCTCAAGACCCAGTGATAGGGCCGGGGAGCTGTTTTTT.